Listed below are T cell receptor beta chains from one sample, sequenced in a study of T cell repertoires in cytomegalovirus infection. For these receptors, no antigen is known. TCRdb itself ran the reads through MiXCR, one entry per CDR3 protein. The table lists over 95,000 distinct CDR3 sequences, 30% of them singletons. The sequencing here drew on CD8+ T cells from cultured PBMCs, taken from culture after CMV antigen stimulation. The receptors stem from a human donor in good health (CMV status not recorded). Some clones in this sample may be carry-over from other donors' samples. Both conserved end residues are part of each CDR3. The D gene is left open where the match is weak.

V gene,D gene,CDR3 protein
TRBV11-2,-,CASSLISDSQETQYF
TRBV12-3/TRBV12-4,-,CASSLFIQSGNEQFF
TRBV7-2,-,CASSLDNTDTQYF
TRBV6-5,-,CASSYIAGLNTEAFF
TRBV4-2,TRBD1,CASSPRGVNTEAFF
TRBV6-1,-,CASRTSWTTSTDTQYF
TRBV7-8,TRBD1,CASSPYIGQGAMTNTEAFF
TRBV27,TRBD1,CASSLYRGSGTEAFF
TRBV6-5,-,CASRRDRYSNTEAFF
TRBV7-8,TRBD1,CASSLGAGGLNSPLHF
TRBV11-1,-,CASRPTTVLWGEKLFF
TRBV18,-,CASSPLRGRDFGYTF
TRBV4-1,-,CASSQGSVDPGNTIYF
TRBV12-3/TRBV12-4,TRBD2,CASSSSGGTTDTQYF
TRBV11-1,-,CASSRTGLRGTEAFF
TRBV12-3/TRBV12-4,TRBD1,CASSMLPGQGREKLFF
TRBV12-3/TRBV12-4,TRBD2,CASSWGAGGPYEQYF
TRBV6-2/TRBV6-3,TRBD2,CASSGLGAGGYYNEQFF
TRBV10-3,TRBD1,CAIAGQGARNEQFF
TRBV7-9,TRBD1,CASSGGQVYSNQPQHF
TRBV13,-,CASSYNRGGEQYF
TRBV20-1,TRBD2,CSATMTSGGAYNEQFF
TRBV6-1,-,CASIKPGPNTEAFF
TRBV6-1,TRBD1,CASSSPGQGRNEQFF
TRBV7-2,-,CASSLVRGQGLYF
TRBV5-1,TRBD1,CASSGTGTGGNEQYF
TRBV6-6,TRBD1,CASSYPGGRADTQYF
TRBV7-8,-,CASSLVGGYNEQFF
TRBV7-8,-,CASSIARGLQETQYF
TRBV7-2,-,CASSLAHVPQESPLHF
TRBV5-1,TRBD2,CASSFGTSGVTDTQYF
TRBV2,-,CASCAGVGETQYF
TRBV7-3,-,CASSLTENTGELFF
TRBV6-6,-,CASSPLGGGPGYTF
TRBV9,-,CASSPRTGAYEQYF
TRBV5-4,-,CASSLVTLGGYGYTF
TRBV6-5,-,CASSYFRDIDEKLFF
TRBV12-3/TRBV12-4,TRBD1,CASSLQGAGEQYF
TRBV6-2/TRBV6-3,TRBD1,CASSYLRTGSFLETQYF
TRBV20-1,TRBD2,CSATLGGGGSYEQYF
TRBV7-2,-,CASSLDSEWRGYFYNEQFF
TRBV27,-,CASSLWSSQNEQFF
TRBV4-1,-,CASSHRGGLTTAEQYF
TRBV6-8,-,CASRPASEGQYTQYF
TRBV7-8,-,CASSADISSMNTEAFF
TRBV5-4,-,CASSSYTGELFF
TRBV4-1,-,CASSPEDYDKTQYF
TRBV7-9,-,CASSPPASSYNEQFF
TRBV6-6,TRBD1,CASDEDRGLLDTQYF
TRBV6-2/TRBV6-3,-,CASSFFPIGTEANYGYTF
TRBV20-1,-,CSATPPGDTQYF